This T cell receptor (beta chain) emerged from a study of CD8+ T cells in alopecia areata (dated by TCRdb to the late 2010s). For the wider study: Treated patients were enrolled in an open-label pilot trial of oral tofacitinib at 5 to 10 mg twice daily for moderate-to-severe alopecia areata. Tofacitinib was administered for 6 to 18 months, and 6 months of follow-up off drug were then conducted to assess delayed response and recurrence. Amplification of TCRbeta CDR3 regions was done by immunoSEQ multiplex PCR using 35 Vbeta forward primers and 13 Jbeta reverse primers. Scalp tissue and sorted CD4+ and CD8+ peripheral blood T cells from patchy and totalis/universalis alopecia areata patients and from healthy controls were covered by human TCRbeta sequencing. The study used high-throughput TCRbeta sequencing to examine T cell clonal expansion in alopecia areata, in both the C3H/HeJ mouse model and human patients. The RNA source kit depended on sample type: the PAXgene miRNA kit for fixed scalp, the miRNeasy kit for PBMCs, and the RNeasy kit for mouse skin. In treated patients, disease severity was measured using the SALT score, which gives the percentage of scalp surface area affected. Scalp clonality was compared among normal scalp (n=4), patchy alopecia areata scalp (n=8), and alopecia totalis/universalis scalp (n=8). Biopsies were taken from tofacitinib-treated patients at baseline and at 4 and 24 weeks of treatment, and a later scalp biopsy was taken in several of the tofacitinib-treated patients.

What this sample's time point label stands for: more than 3 weeks on oral tofacitinib. The treatment or condition label, read with the paper, signifies: oral pan-JAK inhibitor, 5-10 mg twice daily. Lesional scalp punch biopsies and peripheral blood were collected from alopecia areata patients. After PBMCs were isolated by density centrifugation and stained for CD3, CD4 and CD8, a FACSAria was used to sort CD4+ and CD8+ T cells. For CDR1 and CDR2, the germline V gene (reference sequence) lists GTSNPN and SVGIG. There are 14 amino acids in the CDR3, from cysteine to phenylalanine inclusive. This entry keeps only the CDR3 DNA: 42 bases, framed from base 1. After removal of 5 bases from V and 2 bases from J, the junction retains 6 bases not matched to a gene. Broader findings and caveats from the paper: TCR sequences shared between patients were less clear than in mice, possibly partly because of HLA diversity in the patient population. During tofacitinib treatment, many expanded lesional clones remained in scalp and blood, and this persistence may partly explain relapse after treatment is stopped. Resident alphabeta T cells in normal human skin are also sequenced, complicating scalp TCR repertoire analysis, unlike mouse skin dominated by gammadelta T cells. Because the treated cohort was small and had just a single nonresponder, larger studies are needed to establish links between baseline CD8+ expansion and response. Tofacitinib significantly lowered scalp clonality and the number of expanded CD8+ clones among the top 100 scalp clones. Higher clonality and more expanded CD8+ clones were observed in lesional scalp than in normal scalp, particularly in alopecia totalis/universalis, a finding suggestive of antigenic drive.

Libraries were built with the immunoSEQ multiplex PCR assay. RNA was extracted from all samples and reverse transcribed into cDNA as template for TCR sequencing. First-strand cDNA was synthesized with SuperScript III using a 2:1 mix of oligo-dT and random hexamers. Amplification bias was assessed with a synthetic immune receptor repertoire, and residual bias was removed computationally. On the study's bioinformatics: Raw reads were preprocessed to remove errors, and CDR3 was defined by IMGT conventions from the conserved cysteine to phenylalanine. Clonality was calculated as 1 minus Shannon entropy normalized by log2 of the number of productive unique TCRs. Scalp TCRbeta sequences were cross-referenced with sorted blood CD4 and CD8 repertoires so that the CD4 or CD8 identity of scalp clones could be inferred. As stored in TCRdb, this immuneACCESS dataset retains in-frame rearrangements with V and J assigned. A fraction of the clones does not appear; measured against another copy, unresolved V genes explain less than half of the discrepancy, and the remainder lacks a known reason. Clone size and the V and J calls come from that table; the DNA yielded D and trimming. The sample yields about 120,000 clones; 53% were counted once. The leading ten clones occupy 0.46% of the sample.

This clone was seen more than once but under ten times. The antigen it recognizes is unknown. Base qualities are not at hand, and no much larger clone is one base apart. The chain uses TRBV30 and TRBJ2-3; 8 bases in the middle match TRBD1. This specimen was CD4+ T cells sorted from blood, taken at week 4, from a patient treated with tofacitinib. This TCR derives from a human donor with alopecia areata. CDR3 sequence: CAWGDRRVTDTQYF. The nucleotide sequence is given as TGTGCCTGGGGGGACAGGAGAGTCACAGATACGCAGTATTTT.